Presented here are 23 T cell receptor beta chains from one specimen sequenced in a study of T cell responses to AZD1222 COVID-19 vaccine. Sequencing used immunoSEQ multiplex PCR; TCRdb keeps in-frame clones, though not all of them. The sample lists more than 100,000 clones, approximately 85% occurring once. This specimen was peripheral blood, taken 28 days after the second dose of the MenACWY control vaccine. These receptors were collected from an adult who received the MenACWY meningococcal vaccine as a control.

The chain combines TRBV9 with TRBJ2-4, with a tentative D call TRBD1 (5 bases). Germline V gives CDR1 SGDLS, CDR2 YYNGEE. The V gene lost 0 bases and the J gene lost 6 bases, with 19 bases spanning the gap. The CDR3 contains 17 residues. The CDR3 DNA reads TGTGCCAGCAGCGTAGACGCAGGGAATGGGGCCCCAAACATTCAGTACTTC. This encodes CASSVDAGNGAPNIQYF.

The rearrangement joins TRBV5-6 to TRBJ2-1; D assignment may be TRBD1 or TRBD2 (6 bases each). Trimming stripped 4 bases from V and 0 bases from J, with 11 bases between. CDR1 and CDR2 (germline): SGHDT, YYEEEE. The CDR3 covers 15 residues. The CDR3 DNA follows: TGTGCCAGCAGCCGTCGGGGGCCCTCCTACAATGAGCAGTTCTTC. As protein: CASSRRGPSYNEQFF.

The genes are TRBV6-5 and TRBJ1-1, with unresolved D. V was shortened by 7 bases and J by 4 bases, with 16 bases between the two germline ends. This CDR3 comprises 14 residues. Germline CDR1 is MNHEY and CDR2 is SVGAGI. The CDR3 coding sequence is TGTGCCAGCATCCTGCTGGGTTGGGGCACTGAAGCTTTCTTT. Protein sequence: CASILLGWGTEAFF.

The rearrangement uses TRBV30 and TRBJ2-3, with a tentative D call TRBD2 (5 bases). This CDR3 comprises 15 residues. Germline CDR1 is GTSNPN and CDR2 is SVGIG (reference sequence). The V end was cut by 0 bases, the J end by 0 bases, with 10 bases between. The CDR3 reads CAWSVPRRSTDTQYF. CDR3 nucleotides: TGTGCCTGGAGTGTACCCAGGAGGAGCACAGATACGCAGTATTTT.

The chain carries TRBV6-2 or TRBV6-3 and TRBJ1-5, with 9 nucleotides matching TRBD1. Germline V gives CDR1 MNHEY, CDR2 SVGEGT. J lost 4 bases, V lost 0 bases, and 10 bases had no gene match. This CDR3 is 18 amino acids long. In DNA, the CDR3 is TGTGCCAGCAGTTACTCGGACCCCGGGACAGGGCCAAATCAGCCCCAGCATTTT. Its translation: CASSYSDPGTGPNQPQHF.

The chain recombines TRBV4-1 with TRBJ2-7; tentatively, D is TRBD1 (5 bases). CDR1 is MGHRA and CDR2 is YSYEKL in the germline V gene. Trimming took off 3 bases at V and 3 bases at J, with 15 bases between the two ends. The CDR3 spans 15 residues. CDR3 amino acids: CASSQGNGHGYEQYV. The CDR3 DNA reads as TGCGCCAGCAGCCAGGGGAATGGACACGGCTACGAGCAGTACGTC.

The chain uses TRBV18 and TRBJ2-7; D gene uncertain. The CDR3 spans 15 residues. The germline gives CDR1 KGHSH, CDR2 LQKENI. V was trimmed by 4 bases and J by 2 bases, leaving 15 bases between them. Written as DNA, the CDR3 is TGTGCCAGCTCACGAGGCAGGTTAACTACCTACGAGCAGTACGTC. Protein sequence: CASSRGRLTTYEQYV.

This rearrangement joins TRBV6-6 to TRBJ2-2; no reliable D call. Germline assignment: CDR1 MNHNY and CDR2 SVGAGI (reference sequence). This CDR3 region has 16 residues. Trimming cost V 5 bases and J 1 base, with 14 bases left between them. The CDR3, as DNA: TGTGCCAGCAGTGCTCGCACCTCGAGGAACACCGGGGAGCTGTTTTTT. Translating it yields CASSARTSRNTGELFF.

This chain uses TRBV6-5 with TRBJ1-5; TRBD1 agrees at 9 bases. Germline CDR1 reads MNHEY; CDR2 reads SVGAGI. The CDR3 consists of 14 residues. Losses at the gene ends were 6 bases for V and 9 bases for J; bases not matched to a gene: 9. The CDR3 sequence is CASRVDRGRRPQHF. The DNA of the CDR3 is TGTGCCAGCAGGGTGGACAGGGGAAGGCGGCCCCAGCATTTT.

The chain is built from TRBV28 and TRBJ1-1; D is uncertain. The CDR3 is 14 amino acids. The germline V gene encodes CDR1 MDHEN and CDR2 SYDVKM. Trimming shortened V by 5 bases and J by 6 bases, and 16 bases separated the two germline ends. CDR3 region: CASSTFAGGSEAFF. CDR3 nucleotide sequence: TGTGCCAGCAGTACATTTGCCGGCGGGTCTGAAGCTTTCTTT. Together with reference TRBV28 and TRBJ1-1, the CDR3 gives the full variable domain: DVKVTQSSRYLVKRTGEKVFLECVQDMDHENMFWYRQDPGLGLRLIYFSYDVKMKEKGDIPEGYSVSREKKERFSLILESASTNQTSMYLCASSTFAGGSEAFFGQGTRLTVV.

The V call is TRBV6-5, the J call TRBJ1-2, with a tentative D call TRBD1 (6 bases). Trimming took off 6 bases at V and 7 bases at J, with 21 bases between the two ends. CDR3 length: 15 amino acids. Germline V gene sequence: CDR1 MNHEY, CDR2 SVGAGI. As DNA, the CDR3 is TGTGCCAGCAGCCAAGCCCCCGGGGGCGCAAGTGGCTACACCTTC. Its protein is CASSQAPGGASGYTF.

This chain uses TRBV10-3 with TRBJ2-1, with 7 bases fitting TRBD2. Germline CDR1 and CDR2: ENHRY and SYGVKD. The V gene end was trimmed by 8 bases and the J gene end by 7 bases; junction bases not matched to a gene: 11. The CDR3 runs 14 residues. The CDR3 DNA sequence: TGTGCCATCCGTAGCCCCCCAGCGGGGAATGAGCAGTTCTTC. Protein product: CAIRSPPAGNEQFF.

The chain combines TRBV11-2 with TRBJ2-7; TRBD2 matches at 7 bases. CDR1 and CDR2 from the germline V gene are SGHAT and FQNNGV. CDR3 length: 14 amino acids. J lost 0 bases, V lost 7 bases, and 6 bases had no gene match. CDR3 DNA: TGTGCCAGCACCCAGCGGGGTAGCTCCTACGAGCAGTACTTC. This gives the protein CASTQRGSSYEQYF.

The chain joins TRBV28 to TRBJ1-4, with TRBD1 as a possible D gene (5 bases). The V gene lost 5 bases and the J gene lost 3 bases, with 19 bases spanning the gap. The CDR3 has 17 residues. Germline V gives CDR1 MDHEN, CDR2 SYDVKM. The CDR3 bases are TGTGCCAGCAGTACGTCCCCGTGGGGGAGAGCTAATGAAAAACTGTTTTTT. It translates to CASSTSPWGRANEKLFF.

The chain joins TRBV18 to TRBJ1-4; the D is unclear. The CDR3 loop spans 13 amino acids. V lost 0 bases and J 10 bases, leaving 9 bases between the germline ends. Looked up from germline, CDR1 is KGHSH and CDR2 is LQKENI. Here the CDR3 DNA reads TGTGCCAGCTCACCACCGAGTGAGGGAAAACTGTTTTTT. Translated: CASSPPSEGKLFF.

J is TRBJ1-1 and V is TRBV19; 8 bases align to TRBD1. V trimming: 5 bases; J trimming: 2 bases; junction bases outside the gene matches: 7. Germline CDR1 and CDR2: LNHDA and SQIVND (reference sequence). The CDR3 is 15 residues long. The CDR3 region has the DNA TGTGCCAGTAGTCGCCGGGACAGGAGCAACACTGAAGCTTTCTTT. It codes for CASSRRDRSNTEAFF.

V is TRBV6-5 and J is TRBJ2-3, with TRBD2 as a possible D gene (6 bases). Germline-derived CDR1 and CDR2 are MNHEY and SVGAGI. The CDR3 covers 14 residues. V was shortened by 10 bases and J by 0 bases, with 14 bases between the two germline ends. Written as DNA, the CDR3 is TGTGCCACGAGGAGGGATATGAGCACAGATACGCAGTATTTT. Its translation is CATRRDMSTDTQYF.

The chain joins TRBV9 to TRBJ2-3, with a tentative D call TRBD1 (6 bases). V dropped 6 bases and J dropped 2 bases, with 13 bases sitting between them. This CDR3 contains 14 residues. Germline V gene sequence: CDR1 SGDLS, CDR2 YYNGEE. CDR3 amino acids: CASKQDSHTDTQYF. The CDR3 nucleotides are TGTGCCAGCAAACAGGACAGTCACACAGATACGCAGTATTTT.

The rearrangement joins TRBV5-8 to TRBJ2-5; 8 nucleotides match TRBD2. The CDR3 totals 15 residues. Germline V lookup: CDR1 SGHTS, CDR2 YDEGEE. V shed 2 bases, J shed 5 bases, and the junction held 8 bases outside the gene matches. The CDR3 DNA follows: TGTGCCAGCAGCTTACACGGGAGGGCGGGGGAGACCCAGTACTTC. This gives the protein CASSLHGRAGETQYF.

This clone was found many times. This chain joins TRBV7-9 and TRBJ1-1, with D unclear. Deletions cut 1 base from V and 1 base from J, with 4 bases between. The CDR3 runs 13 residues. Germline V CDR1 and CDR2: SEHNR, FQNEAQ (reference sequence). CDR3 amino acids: CASSLEGNTEAFF. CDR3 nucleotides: TGTGCCAGCAGCTTAGAGGGGAACACTGAAGCTTTCTTT.

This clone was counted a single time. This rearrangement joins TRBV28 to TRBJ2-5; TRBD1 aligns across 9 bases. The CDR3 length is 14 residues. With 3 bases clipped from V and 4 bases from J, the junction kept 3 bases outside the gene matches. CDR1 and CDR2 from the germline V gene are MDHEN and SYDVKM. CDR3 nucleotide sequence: TGTGCCAGCAGTTTTCAGGACAGGGGAGAGACCCAGTACTTC. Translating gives CASSFQDRGETQYF.

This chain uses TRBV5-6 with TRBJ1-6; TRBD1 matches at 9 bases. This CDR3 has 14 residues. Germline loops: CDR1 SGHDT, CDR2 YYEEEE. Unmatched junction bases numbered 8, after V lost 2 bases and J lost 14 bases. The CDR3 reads CASSLGTGFFTLHF. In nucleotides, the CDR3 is TGTGCCAGCAGCTTAGGGACAGGGTTTTTCACCCTCCACTTT.

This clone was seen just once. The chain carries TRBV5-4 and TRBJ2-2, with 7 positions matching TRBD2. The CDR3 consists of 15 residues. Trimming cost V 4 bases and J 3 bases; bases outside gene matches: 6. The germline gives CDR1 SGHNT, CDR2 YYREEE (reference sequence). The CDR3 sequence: CASSRSGRDTGELFF. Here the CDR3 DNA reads TGTGCCAGCAGCCGTAGCGGGCGGGACACCGGGGAGCTGTTTTTT.